This T cell receptor beta chain was profiled in a study of blood T cell repertoires in COVID-19. Study information: PBMCs, B-cell-depleted T cells, or T cells were the source of the cDNA or gDNA that made up the material.

Germline V gives CDR1 MNHEY, CDR2 SVGAGI. V gave up 6 bases and J gave up 8 bases, with 19 bases separating them. The CDR3 totals 14 residues. Authors' data handling: Reference gene primer amplification gave estimated nucleated cell counts. The table came from immunoSEQ multiplex PCR; TCRdb's copy has only in-frame clones and leaves some out. V and J calls and clone size follow that table, whereas D and trimming were derived from the DNA. The sample holds some 29,000 clones, approximately 85% seen once. Enrolled during active infection, Seattle patients were then followed longitudinally. This receptor was identified in a woman aged 80 or older with COVID-19, enrolled during active disease. Sequencing was performed on peripheral blood. The rearrangement links TRBV6-5 to TRBJ1-2, with a weak D call TRBD1 (5 bases). CDR3 nucleotide sequence: TGTGCCAGCAGACCCGGGGACTTTACTAGGGGCTACACCTTC. Amino acids: CASRPGDFTRGYTF.